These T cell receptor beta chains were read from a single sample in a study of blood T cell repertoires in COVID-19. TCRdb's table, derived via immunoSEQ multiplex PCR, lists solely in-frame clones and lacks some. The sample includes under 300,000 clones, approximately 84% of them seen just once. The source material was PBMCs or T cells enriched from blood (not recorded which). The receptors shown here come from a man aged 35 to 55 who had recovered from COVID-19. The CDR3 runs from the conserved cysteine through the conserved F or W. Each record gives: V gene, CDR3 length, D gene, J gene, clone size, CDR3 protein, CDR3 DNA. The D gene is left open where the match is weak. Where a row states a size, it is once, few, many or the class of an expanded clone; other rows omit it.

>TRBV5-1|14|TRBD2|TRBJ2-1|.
CASSLGSGVHEQFF
TGCGCCAGCAGCTTGGGCAGCGGGGTGCATGAGCAGTTCTTC
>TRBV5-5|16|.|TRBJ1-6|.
CASSFLVYSYNSPLHF
TGTGCCAGCAGCTTCCTGGTATACAGCTATAATTCACCCCTCCACTTT
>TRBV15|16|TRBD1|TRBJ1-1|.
CATSRLWTGENTEAFF
TGTGCCACCAGCAGACTTTGGACAGGGGAAAACACTGAAGCTTTCTTT
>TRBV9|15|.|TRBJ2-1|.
CASSVGAGFYNEQFF
TGTGCCAGCAGCGTAGGGGCAGGGTTCTACAATGAGCAGTTCTTC
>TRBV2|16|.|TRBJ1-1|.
CASSDKGLRGNTEAFF
TGTGCCAGCAGTGATAAGGGATTGCGGGGGAACACTGAAGCTTTCTTT
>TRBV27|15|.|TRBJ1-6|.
CASSLESSYNSPLHF
TGTGCCAGCAGTTTAGAGAGCTCCTATAATTCACCCCTCCACTTT
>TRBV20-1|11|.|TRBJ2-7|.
CSAPTPREQYF
TGCAGTGCCCCGACCCCGAGGGAGCAGTACTTC
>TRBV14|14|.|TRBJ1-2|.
CASSHRGLVYGYTF
TGTGCCAGCAGCCACCGGGGGTTGGTCTATGGCTACACCTTC
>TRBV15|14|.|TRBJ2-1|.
CATAPGVDYNEQFF
TGTGCCACCGCACCGGGAGTAGACTACAATGAGCAGTTCTTC
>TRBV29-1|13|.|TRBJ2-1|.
CSVLGPGVGEQFF
TGCAGCGTCCTTGGCCCCGGGGTGGGTGAGCAGTTCTTC
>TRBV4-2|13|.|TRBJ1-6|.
CASGQPSTSPLHF
TGTGCCAGCGGACAGCCTTCGACTTCACCCCTCCACTTT
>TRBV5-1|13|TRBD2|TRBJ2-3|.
CASSAEGGDTQYF
TGCGCCAGCAGCGCGGAGGGAGGGGATACGCAGTATTTT
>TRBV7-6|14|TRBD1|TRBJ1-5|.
CASSPGTGNQPQHF
TGTGCCAGCAGCCCCGGGACAGGTAATCAGCCCCAGCATTTT
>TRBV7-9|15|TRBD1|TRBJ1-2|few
CASSTRQGYNYGYTF
TGTGCCAGCAGCACCCGACAGGGCTATAACTATGGCTACACCTTC
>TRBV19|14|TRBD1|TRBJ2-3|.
CASTQDRATDTQYF
TGTGCCAGTACCCAGGACAGGGCTACAGATACGCAGTATTTT
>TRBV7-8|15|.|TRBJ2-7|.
CASSLDGAVSYEQYF
TGTGCCAGCAGCTTAGACGGTGCGGTCTCCTACGAGCAGTACTTC
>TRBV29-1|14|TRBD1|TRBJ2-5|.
CSVEGRDRVETQYF
TGCAGCGTTGAAGGTCGGGACAGGGTAGAGACCCAGTACTTC
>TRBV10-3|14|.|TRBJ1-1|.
CAIGALERSTEAFF
TGTGCCATCGGGGCCTTGGAAAGGAGCACTGAAGCTTTCTTT
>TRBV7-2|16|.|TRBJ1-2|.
CASSLDFRVGGYGYTF
TGTGCCAGCAGCTTAGATTTCAGGGTGGGGGGGTATGGCTACACCTTC
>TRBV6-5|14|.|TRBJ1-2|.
CASSPDRANYGYTF
TGTGCCAGCAGTCCCGATCGAGCTAACTATGGCTACACCTTC
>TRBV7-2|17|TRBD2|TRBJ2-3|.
CASSYRIAGAGPDTQYF
TGTGCCAGCAGCTACCGGATAGCGGGAGCGGGCCCAGATACGCAGTATTTT
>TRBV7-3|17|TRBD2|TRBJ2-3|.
CASSLTPGLAGADTQYF
TGTGCCAGCAGCCTCACTCCTGGACTAGCGGGAGCGGATACGCAGTATTTT
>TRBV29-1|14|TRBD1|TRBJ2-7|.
CSVEGGQGTYEQYF
TGCAGCGTTGAAGGGGGACAGGGGACTTACGAGCAGTACTTC
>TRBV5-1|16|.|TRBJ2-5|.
CASSAGAGASQETQYF
TGCGCCAGCAGCGCGGGGGCGGGGGCCTCTCAAGAGACCCAGTACTTC
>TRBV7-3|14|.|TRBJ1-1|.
CASSQLDAPEEAFF
TGTGCCAGCAGCCAACTCGACGCCCCGGAGGAAGCTTTCTTT
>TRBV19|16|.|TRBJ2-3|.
CASSLPSTGSTDTQYF
TGTGCCAGTAGTCTTCCTTCGACTGGGAGCACAGATACGCAGTATTTT
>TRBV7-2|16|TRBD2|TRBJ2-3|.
CASSFLAGGLSDTQYF
TGTGCCAGCAGCTTTCTAGCGGGGGGGTTGTCAGATACGCAGTATTTT
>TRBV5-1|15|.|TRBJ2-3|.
CASSFFRTSTDTQYF
TGCGCCAGCAGCTTTTTCCGTACTAGCACAGATACGCAGTATTTT
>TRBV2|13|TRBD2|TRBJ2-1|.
CASRSGTYNEQFF
TGTGCCAGCAGGAGCGGGACTTACAATGAGCAGTTCTTC
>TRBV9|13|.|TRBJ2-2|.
CASSLSYVGELFF
TGTGCCAGCAGTCTGAGCTATGTCGGGGAGCTGTTTTTT
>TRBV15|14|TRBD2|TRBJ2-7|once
CATKPGGDSYEQYF
TGTGCCACCAAACCGGGAGGTGATTCCTACGAGCAGTACTTC
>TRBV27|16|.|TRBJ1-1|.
CASSPRSPGRWAEAFF
TGTGCCAGCAGCCCCCGGTCCCCGGGTCGCTGGGCTGAAGCTTTCTTT
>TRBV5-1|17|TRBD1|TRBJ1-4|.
CASSLGGQGLLREKLFF
TGCGCCAGCAGCTTAGGGGGACAGGGACTTTTACGGGAAAAACTGTTTTTT
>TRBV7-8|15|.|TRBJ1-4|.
CASSPDERRHEKLFF
TGTGCCAGCAGCCCCGATGAACGGAGACATGAAAAACTGTTTTTT
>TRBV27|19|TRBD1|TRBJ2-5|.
CASSLSNVMWGQAQETQYF
TGTGCCAGCAGTTTATCGAACGTTATGTGGGGACAGGCCCAAGAGACCCAGTACTTC
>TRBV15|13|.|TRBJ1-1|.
CATSSARDTEAFF
TGTGCCACCAGCAGTGCCCGGGACACTGAAGCTTTCTTT